One sample yielded the 18 T cell receptor beta chains listed below, sequenced in a study of CD8 T cells in Susac syndrome. RNA was extracted with the RNeasy kit, and a quantity of roughly 0.45 to 1 ug was reverse transcribed using random hexamers. TCRdb fed the immunoSEQ multiplex PCR reads into MiXCR, producing one record per CDR3 protein. The profile covers around 300,000 distinct CDR3 sequences, with 65% to 90% appearing a single time and roughly 0.21% taken by the ten largest. The sequenced sample was CD8+ T cells from PBMCs. The receptors were gathered from a human donor with multiple sclerosis.

The CDR3 sequence: CASSIAGTGLSEAFF. As DNA, the CDR3 is TGTGCCAGTAGTATAGCTGGGACAGGGCTGTCTGAAGCTTTCTTT. The rearrangement joins TRBV19 to TRBJ1-1; TRBD1 aligns across 9 bases. Germline-derived CDR1 and CDR2 are LNHDA and SQIVND (reference sequence). This CDR3 has 15 residues. Trimming cost V 1 base and J 6 bases; bases outside gene matches: 6. Together with reference TRBV19 and TRBJ1-1, the CDR3 gives the full variable domain: DGGITQSPKYLFRKEGQNVTLSCEQNLNHDAMYWYRQDPGQGLRLIYYSQIVNDFQKGDIAEGYSVSREKKESFPLTVTSAQKNPTAFYLCASSIAGTGLSEAFFGQGTRLTVV.

The J gene is TRBJ2-7, the V gene TRBV6-5, with TRBD1 matching 7 bases. The CDR3 is made up of 11 amino acids. V trimming: 6 bases; J trimming: 11 bases; junction bases outside the gene matches: 7. CDR1 MNHEY and CDR2 SVGAGI come from the germline V gene. CDR3 sequence (DNA): TGTGCCAGCAGAGACAGGGTTCGCGAGTACTTC. This gives the protein CASRDRVREYF.

This chain uses TRBV28 with TRBJ2-7; D call uncertain. Trimming removed 3 bases at V and 8 bases at J, with 23 bases between. Germline V CDR1 and CDR2: MDHEN, SYDVKM. The CDR3 runs 16 residues. The CDR3 spells CASSLPTMGPVVQQYF. In DNA form, the CDR3 reads TGTGCCAGCAGTTTGCCCACGATGGGCCCCGTCGTCCAGCAGTACTTC.

The chain has TRBV20-1 and TRBJ1-3; D gene uncertain. The CDR3 runs to 15 residues. From germline, CDR1 is DFQATT and CDR2 SNEGSKA (reference sequence). V was trimmed by 0 bases and J by 3 bases, leaving 12 bases between them. DNA for the CDR3: TGCAGTGCTAGAGATTTCACGGGGAATGGAAACACCATATATTTT. Amino acid sequence: CSARDFTGNGNTIYF.

The genes are TRBV27 and TRBJ1-4; 8 nucleotides match TRBD1. V lost 2 bases to trimming and J lost 9 bases; unmatched junction nucleotides: 20. The V gene's germline CDR1 is MNHEY and CDR2 SMNVEV (reference sequence). The CDR3 is 19 residues long. CDR3 sequence: CASSLISAHQGAMGKKLFF. As DNA, the CDR3 is TGTGCCAGCAGTTTAATTTCCGCCCACCAGGGGGCGATGGGTAAAAAACTGTTTTTT.

The chain joins TRBV24-1 to TRBJ2-6; no definite D call. Germline CDR1 is KGHDR and CDR2 is SFDVKD. Trimming stripped 1 base from V and 4 bases from J, with 10 bases between. The CDR3 runs to 16 residues. CDR3 in amino acids: CATSDFGPPGANVLTF. CDR3 DNA: TGTGCCACCAGTGATTTTGGACCACCCGGGGCCAACGTCCTGACTTTC.

The V gene is TRBV4-3, the J gene TRBJ2-3, with D uncertain. There are 15 residues in the CDR3. Per the germline V gene, CDR1 is LGHNA and CDR2 is YSLEER. V gave up 0 bases and J gave up 2 bases, with 9 bases separating them. The CDR3 coding sequence is TGCGCCAGCAGCCAAGAGAGTTCTGTCACAGATACGCAGTATTTT. It encodes CASSQESSVTDTQYF.

Only one count was recorded for this clonotype. The chain recombines TRBV6-5 with TRBJ1-2, with D tentatively TRBD1 (6 bases). The CDR3 extends over 16 amino acids. Germline V gene sequence: CDR1 MNHEY, CDR2 SVGAGI. V lost 2 bases, J lost 3 bases, and 16 bases lay in between. The CDR3 bases are TGTGCCAGCAGTTACGATGGGGGCGGTACATACTATGGCTACACCTTC. Translating gives CASSYDGGGTYYGYTF.

V and J are TRBV28 and TRBJ2-7; D possibly corresponds to TRBD1 (8 bases). The germline V gene has CDR1 MDHEN and CDR2 SYDVKM. CDR3 size: 16 residues. V was cut by 6 bases and J by 2 bases, with 20 bases left in between. In DNA, the CDR3 is TGTGCCAGCAGCCCAGGACAGGGAGGGGGGACCTACGAGCAGTACTTC. It specifies CASSPGQGGGTYEQYF.

The V and J genes are TRBV20-1 and TRBJ1-5, with no clear D. V was shortened by 0 bases and J by 6 bases, with 6 bases between the two germline ends. Per the germline V gene, CDR1 is DFQATT and CDR2 is SNEGSKA (reference sequence). There are 12 residues in the CDR3. The CDR3 nucleotides read TGCAGTGCTAGAGATTCGTTTCAGCCCCAGCATTTT. It codes for CSARDSFQPQHF.

The rearrangement joins TRBV7-9 to TRBJ2-6, with D perhaps assigned TRBD1 or TRBD2 (6 bases each). The CDR3 has 16 amino acids. V lost 10 bases and J lost 1, with 17 bases in between. Germline-derived CDR1 and CDR2 are SEHNR and FQNEAQ (reference sequence). In nucleotides, the CDR3 is TGTGCCATGCGCGGGGCGACAGGATCTGGGGCCAACGTCCTGACTTTC. Translation gives CAMRGATGSGANVLTF.

This clonotype was detected only once. The chain couples TRBV27 to TRBJ2-2; no reliable D call. Trimming removed 3 bases at V and 4 bases at J, with 6 bases between. This CDR3 has 13 amino acids. Per germline, CDR1 MNHEY and CDR2 SMNVEV (reference sequence). The CDR3 spells CASSLASTGELFF. The CDR3 region has the DNA TGTGCCAGCAGTTTGGCGAGCACCGGGGAGCTGTTTTTT.

A few counts support this clonotype. The gene calls are TRBV12-3 or TRBV12-4 and TRBJ2-7; 11 bases agree with TRBD2. After removal of 6 bases from V and 1 base from J, the junction contained 5 bases not matched to a gene. CDR3 length equals 15 residues. As DNA, the CDR3 is TGTGCCAGCAGCCACGGGACTAGCGGTTCCTACGAGCAGTACTTC. Protein product: CASSHGTSGSYEQYF.

The J gene is TRBJ2-2, the V gene TRBV24-1, with D uncertain. Looked up from germline, CDR1 is KGHDR and CDR2 is SFDVKD. CDR3 length: 13 residues. V was clipped by 4 bases and J by 6 bases, with 8 bases between them. In nucleotides, the CDR3 is TGTGCCACCAGTGAAGTGGTCCCCGGGGAGCTGTTTTTT. It yields the protein CATSEVVPGELFF.

The sample holds one count of this clonotype. The chain has TRBV4-3 and TRBJ2-1; 7 positions match TRBD2. After removal of 0 bases from V and 4 bases from J, the junction contained 6 bases not matched to a gene. The CDR3 consists of 16 residues. Germline V lookup: CDR1 LGHNA, CDR2 YSLEER. In DNA, the CDR3 is TGCGCCAGCAGCCAAGACGTCCCTAGCGGATACAATGAGCAGTTCTTC. It specifies CASSQDVPSGYNEQFF.

This clonotype was observed a single time. The chain has TRBV18 and TRBJ2-3; D gene ambiguous. Germline CDR1 reads KGHSH; CDR2 reads LQKENI. The CDR3 loop spans 16 amino acids. V was clipped by 0 bases and J by 0 bases, with 10 bases between them. This chain's CDR3 is CASSPPRGASTDTQYF. The CDR3 DNA reads TGTGCCAGCTCACCACCACGAGGCGCTAGCACAGATACGCAGTATTTT.

The chain is built from TRBV6-2 or TRBV6-3 and TRBJ2-5; D possibly corresponds to TRBD1 (5 bases). The CDR3 totals 15 residues. Germline loops: CDR1 MNHEY, CDR2 SVGEGT. Trimming removed 2 bases at V and 9 bases at J, with 19 bases between. The CDR3: CASSYVGVAPRPQYF. The CDR3 nucleotides read TGTGCCAGCAGTTACGTAGGGGTCGCTCCGCGGCCCCAGTACTTC.

This rearrangement joins TRBV19 to TRBJ2-2; TRBD2 aligns across 7 bases. In germline, CDR1 is LNHDA, CDR2 SQIVND (reference sequence). Trimming at V came to 7 bases and at J to 5 bases, leaving 10 bases not matched to a gene. The CDR3 sequence is 15 residues long. This chain's CDR3 is CASIPMGGVTGELFF. The CDR3 region has the DNA TGTGCCAGTATCCCAATGGGAGGGGTGACCGGGGAGCTGTTTTTT.